The present T cell receptor beta chain was sequenced within a study of tumor-infiltrating lymphocytes in primary liver carcinoma. Study-level information: The tumors, T1-T3 N0M0 lesions, were roughly 4.2 to 10 cm across. Samples had roughly 3.65 to 7.5 million productive TCRbeta reads, comparable between tissue types.

With regard to this clonotype: This may come from a read error, since a much larger clone is one base off.

In germline, CDR1 is SGHAT, CDR2 FQNNGV. The CDR3 extends over 13 amino acids. The approximately 17-32 mg bulk tissue piece was not sorted before simultaneous RNA and DNA extraction. Reverse transcription of around 0.45 ug total RNA with a constant-region primer produced TCR beta cDNA. Construction of TCR beta libraries relied on three successive nested multiplex PCR rounds employing slightly modified ARM-PCR. It was with TRBV1-TRBV30 forward primers and a C-beta reverse primer that the first two PCR rounds were run, at about 10 cycles each. TCRdb re-derived calls from the multiplex PCR reads in MiXCR, one entry per CDR3 protein. Of about 30,000 distinct CDR3 sequences in the sample, about 71% were seen once.

The V gene is TRBV11-2, the J gene TRBJ2-3; D possibly corresponds to TRBD1 (5 bases). The better agreement between TRBJ1-5 and the DNA end casts doubt on the J call. Material for sequencing was liver tumor tissue from sampling region 3. This sample's subset: tumor region T3, left-lateral pole. This sequence originates from a woman aged 25-40 years with primary liver carcinoma and hepatitis B virus infection. The CDR3: CASTQGLANTQHF. As DNA, the CDR3 is TGTGCCAGCACCCAGGGACTAGCGAATACGCAGCATTTT.